This entry concerns a single TCR beta chain. Its cognate antigen is unknown. A single record per CDR3 protein comes from TCRdb applying MiXCR to the reads. Seen here are hundreds of thousands of distinct CDR3 sequences, around 29% observed once, and the top ten hold 20%. The data originate from a study of T cell repertoires in cytomegalovirus infection. About the research overall: Public TCR beta signature analysis indicated the presence of both CMV infection and matching HLA type. General study points: Dominating the ex vivo response were HLA-C-restricted CMV-specific TCR beta clonotypes. People with CMV and the relevant HLA were identified by cumulative public TCR beta family frequency.

CDR3 length: 12 residues. Germline CDR1 is SNHLY and CDR2 is FYNNEI. The trim removed 6 bases at V and 8 bases at J, leaving 4 bases unmatched. This material consisted of cultured PBMCs, taken from culture after CMV antigen stimulation. The sequence was obtained from a human donor in good health (CMV status not recorded). Some clones in this sample may be carry-over from other donors' samples. The chain recombines TRBV2 with TRBJ1-2; 9 bases agree with TRBD1. CDR3 sequence reads: CASRIGTGGYTF. CDR3 coding DNA: TGTGCCAGCAGGATAGGGACAGGGGGCTACACCTTC.